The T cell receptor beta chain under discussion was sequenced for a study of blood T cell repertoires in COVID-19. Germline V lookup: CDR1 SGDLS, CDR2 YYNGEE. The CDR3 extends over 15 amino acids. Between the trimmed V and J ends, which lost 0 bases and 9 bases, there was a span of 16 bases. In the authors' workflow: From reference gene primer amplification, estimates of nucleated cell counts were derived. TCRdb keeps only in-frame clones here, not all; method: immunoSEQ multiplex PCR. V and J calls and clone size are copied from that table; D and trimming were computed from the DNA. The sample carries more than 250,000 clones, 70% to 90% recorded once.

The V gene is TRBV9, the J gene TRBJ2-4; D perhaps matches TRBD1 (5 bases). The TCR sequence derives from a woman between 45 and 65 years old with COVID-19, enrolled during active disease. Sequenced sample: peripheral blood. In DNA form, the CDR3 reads TGTGCCAGCAGCGTAGATTCAGGGCTGGGTTCCATTCAGTACTTC. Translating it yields CASSVDSGLGSIQYF.